This passage covers 18 T cell receptor beta chains from one sample sequenced in a study of T cells in localized non-small cell lung cancer (dated by TCRdb to 2020 to 2022). Library creation used the immunoSEQ multiplex PCR assay. As stored in TCRdb, this immuneACCESS dataset retains in-frame rearrangements with V and J assigned. A fraction of the clones does not appear; measured against another copy, unresolved V genes explain less than half of the discrepancy, and the remainder lacks a known reason. The table for this sample lists 40,000 to 65,000 clones; over 80% of them were counted only once. About 18% of the sample goes to the ten largest clones. The sequences come from peripheral blood mononuclear cells, collected before any cancer treatment. The receptors derive from a man between 35 and 75 years old with stage III lung adenocarcinoma.

The rearrangement uses TRBV25-1 and TRBJ1-1; D is unclear. The germline V and J ends were trimmed by 3 bases and 1 base, with 12 bases remaining between them. The CDR3 loop spans 15 amino acids. The germline CDR1 and CDR2 sequences are MGHDK and SYGVNS. The CDR3 nucleotides read TGTGCCAGCAGTGAGGGGAGTAGAGGGAACACTGAAGCTTTCTTT. Residues: CASSEGSRGNTEAFF.

The V gene is TRBV29-1, the J gene TRBJ2-7; D may be TRBD1 or TRBD2 (5 bases each). The V end was cut by 3 bases, the J end by 5 bases, with 11 bases between. CDR3 length: 12 amino acids. Per germline, CDR1 SQVTM and CDR2 ANQGSEA. In DNA form, the CDR3 reads TGCAGCGTTGAGGGGGATTCCAACGAGCAGTACTTC. Residues: CSVEGDSNEQYF.

V and J are TRBV20-1 and TRBJ2-3; no firm D call. The CDR3 totals 11 residues. Germline V CDR1 and CDR2: DFQATT, SNEGSKA (reference sequence). Between the trimmed V and J ends, which lost 3 bases and 6 bases, there was a span of 7 bases. CDR3 amino acids: CSASLRDTQYF. CDR3 bases: TGCAGTGCTAGTTTACGGGATACGCAGTATTTT.

This chain links TRBV6-1 with TRBJ2-7; TRBD1 matches 10 bases. The CDR3 extends over 15 amino acids. Per the germline V gene, CDR1 is MNHNS and CDR2 is SASEGT. After removal of 0 bases from V and 5 bases from J, the junction contained 4 bases not matched to a gene. The CDR3 nucleotides read TGTGCCAGCAGTGAAGCTCGGACAGGGGGGAACGAGCAGTACTTC. Translation gives CASSEARTGGNEQYF.

V and J are TRBV5-1 and TRBJ1-4, with 10 bases lining up with TRBD1. The length of the CDR3 is 17 residues. Germline V CDR1 and CDR2: SGHRS, YFSETQ. J gave up 10 bases and V 4 bases, and 16 bases lay outside the gene matches. CDR3: CASSKGSVGQGTGKLFF. Written as DNA, the CDR3 is TGCGCCAGCAGCAAGGGGTCAGTGGGACAGGGGACAGGAAAACTGTTTTTT.

A word on this clone: Given a far larger clone just one base away, this is likely a sequencing read error. Additional DNA sequences in this sample encode the identical CDR3. This chain uses TRBV6-5 with TRBJ2-7, with no clear D. CDR3 length equals 11 residues. Trimming pared 6 bases from V and 4 bases from J, leaving 7 bases between. Germline V gene lookup returns CDR1 MNHEY and CDR2 SVGAGI. The CDR3 spells CASSFQYEQYF. The CDR3 DNA is TGTGCCAGCAGCTTCCAGTACGAGCAGTACTTC.

V gene TRBV11-3 combines with J gene TRBJ2-7; 7 bases map to TRBD1. This CDR3 is 15 amino acids long. Germline assignment: CDR1 SGHNT and CDR2 YENEEA. V was clipped by 5 bases and J by 2 bases; unmatched bases: 9. CDR3 DNA: TGTGCCAGCAGCCCCCGTGGGACAGATCCCTACGAGCAGTACTTC. It translates to CASSPRGTDPYEQYF.

On this clone itself: Other DNA sequences in the same sample also yield this CDR3. The gene calls are TRBV6-5 and TRBJ1-5; 7 nucleotides match TRBD1. This CDR3 is 14 amino acids long. Losses at the gene ends were 6 bases for V and 2 bases for J; bases not matched to a gene: 4. Per the germline V gene, CDR1 is MNHEY and CDR2 is SVGAGI. This CDR3 is CASRPTGGNQPQHF. Written as DNA, the CDR3 is TGTGCCAGCAGGCCTACAGGGGGCAATCAGCCCCAGCATTTT.

The chain joins TRBV5-1 to TRBJ1-5; TRBD1 might be the D (5 bases). The length of the CDR3 is 16 residues. V lost 4 bases and J 1 base, leaving 15 bases between the germline ends. In germline, CDR1 is SGHRS, CDR2 YFSETQ. The DNA for the CDR3 is TGCGCCAGCAGCCCGGACGGGGGGGGGAGCAATCAGCCCCAGCATTTT. Protein: CASSPDGGGSNQPQHF.

The chain has TRBV11-3 and TRBJ2-3; 12 nucleotides agree with TRBD2. CDR1 is SGHNT and CDR2 is YENEEA in the germline V gene. The CDR3 sequence is 15 residues long. V shed 5 bases, J shed 5 bases, and the junction held 5 bases outside the gene matches. The chain's CDR3 is CASSTMGLAGDTQYF. The CDR3 bases are TGTGCCAGCAGCACAATGGGACTAGCGGGAGATACGCAGTATTTT.

This clone was counted once. The V gene is TRBV2, the J gene TRBJ2-1, with 10 bases matching TRBD2. Looked up from germline, CDR1 is SNHLY and CDR2 is FYNNEI. This CDR3 region has 15 residues. J was trimmed by 10 bases and V by 5 bases; bases with no gene match: 11. The CDR3 here is CASSPLAGAYGEQFF. CDR3 nucleotides: TGTGCCAGCAGTCCTCTAGCGGGGGCCTACGGGGAGCAGTTCTTC.

The DNA for the CDR3 is TGTGCCAGCAGTTTTTCAGCGGGAGGGCCGACCGGGGAGCTGTTTTTT. Protein: CASSFSAGGPTGELFF. V gene TRBV27 combines with J gene TRBJ2-2; TRBD2 matches 10 bases. Trimming took 3 bases from V and 5 from J; bases not matched to a gene: 6. CDR3 size: 16 residues. Germline assignment: CDR1 MNHEY and CDR2 SMNVEV (reference sequence).

The rearrangement links TRBV2 to TRBJ2-1; D call uncertain. Per the germline V gene, CDR1 is SNHLY and CDR2 is FYNNEI. Deletions cut 8 bases from V and 8 bases from J, with 16 bases between. The CDR3 is 13 amino acids. CDR3 in amino acids: CASGELPRDEQFF. DNA of the CDR3: TGTGCCAGCGGAGAACTCCCTAGGGATGAGCAGTTCTTC.

Only one count was recorded for this clone. Other DNA sequences in this sample translate to the same CDR3. The J gene is TRBJ1-3, the V gene TRBV7-9; D is perhaps TRBD1 (5 bases). The germline CDR1 and CDR2 sequences are SEHNR and FQNEAQ (reference sequence). V lost 3 bases, J lost 0 bases, and 12 bases lay in between. The CDR3 has 16 residues. Here the CDR3 reads CASSFPGPSSGNTIYF. CDR3 in DNA: TGTGCCAGCAGCTTTCCGGGACCCAGCTCTGGAAACACCATATATTTT.

This chain connects TRBV30 to TRBJ2-7; D unclear. The germline gives CDR1 GTSNPN, CDR2 SVGIG (reference sequence). Trimming took off 2 bases at V and 1 base at J, with 9 bases between the two ends. This CDR3 has 13 residues. The CDR3 region has the DNA TGTGCCTGGAGTTTGACTTTTTCCTACGAGCAGTACTTC. Translated, it gives CAWSLTFSYEQYF.

The chain's CDR3 is CAISESGGTSGTNEQFF. The CDR3 DNA reads TGTGCCATCAGTGAGTCGGGGGGGACTAGCGGGACCAATGAGCAGTTCTTC. V and J are TRBV10-3 and TRBJ2-1; 13 bases match TRBD2. This CDR3 is built from 17 residues. Trimming removed 0 bases from V and 6 bases from J; junction bases left unmatched: 5. Germline V gives CDR1 ENHRY, CDR2 SYGVKD.

This chain connects TRBV7-9 to TRBJ2-7; D gene uncertain. Germline CDR1 reads SEHNR; CDR2 reads FQNEAQ (reference sequence). The CDR3 totals 15 residues. Trimming pared 6 bases from V and 3 bases from J, leaving 18 bases between. CDR3 in amino acids: CASSPSWAEDYEQYF. CDR3 DNA: TGTGCCAGCAGTCCATCGTGGGCAGAGGACTACGAGCAGTACTTC.

This chain uses TRBV7-2 with TRBJ2-3; the D is unclear. Trimming stripped 5 bases from V and 1 base from J, with 16 bases between. Germline V lookup: CDR1 SGHTA, CDR2 FQGNSA. The CDR3 is 16 amino acids. CDR3 amino acids: CASSPQPGVRTDTQYF. As DNA, the CDR3 is TGTGCCAGCAGCCCCCAGCCCGGCGTTCGCACAGATACGCAGTATTTT.